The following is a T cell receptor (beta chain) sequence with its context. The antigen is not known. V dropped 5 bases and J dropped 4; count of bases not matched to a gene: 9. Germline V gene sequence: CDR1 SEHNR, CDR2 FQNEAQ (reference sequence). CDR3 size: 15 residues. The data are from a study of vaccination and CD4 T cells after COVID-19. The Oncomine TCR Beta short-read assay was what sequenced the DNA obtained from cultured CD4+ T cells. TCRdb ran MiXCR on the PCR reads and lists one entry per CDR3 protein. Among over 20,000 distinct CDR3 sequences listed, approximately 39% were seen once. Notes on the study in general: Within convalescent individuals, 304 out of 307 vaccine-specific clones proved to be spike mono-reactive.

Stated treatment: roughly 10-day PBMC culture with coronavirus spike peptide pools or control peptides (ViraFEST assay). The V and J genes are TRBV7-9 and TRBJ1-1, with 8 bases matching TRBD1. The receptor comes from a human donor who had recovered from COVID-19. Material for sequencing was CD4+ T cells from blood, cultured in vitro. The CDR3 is CASSRQSGGVTEAFF. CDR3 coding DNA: TGTGCCAGCAGCCGACAGTCAGGGGGCGTCACTGAAGCTTTCTTT.